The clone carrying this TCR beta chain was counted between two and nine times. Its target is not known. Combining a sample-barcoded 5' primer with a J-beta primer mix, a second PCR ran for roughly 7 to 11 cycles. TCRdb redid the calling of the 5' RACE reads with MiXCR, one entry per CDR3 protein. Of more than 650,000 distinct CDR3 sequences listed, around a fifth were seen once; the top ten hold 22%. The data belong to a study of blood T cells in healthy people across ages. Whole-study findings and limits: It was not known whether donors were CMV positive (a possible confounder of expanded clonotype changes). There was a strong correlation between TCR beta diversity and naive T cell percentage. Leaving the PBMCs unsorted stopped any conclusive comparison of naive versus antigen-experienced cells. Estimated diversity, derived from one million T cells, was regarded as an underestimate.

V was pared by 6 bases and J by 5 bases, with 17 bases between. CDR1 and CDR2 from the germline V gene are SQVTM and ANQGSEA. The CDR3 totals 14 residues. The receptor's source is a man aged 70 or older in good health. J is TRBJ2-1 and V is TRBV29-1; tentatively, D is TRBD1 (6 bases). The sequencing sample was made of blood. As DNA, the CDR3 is TGCAGCGTAGAGGACAGACGGAGAGACAATGAGCAGTTCTTC. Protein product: CSVEDRRRDNEQFF.